One sample yielded the 28 T cell receptor beta chains listed below, sequenced in a study of siplizumab effects on memory and regulatory T cells. For these receptors, no antigen is known. Cells of the mixed lymphocyte reaction were cocultured at 37 degrees C for 5 to 6 days. Produced via immunoSEQ multiplex PCR; TCRdb's table is partial and in-frame only. The table has thousands of clones, around 50% seen once. The sequenced sample was CFSE-low (dividing) CD4+ T cells sorted from an allogeneic mixed lymphocyte reaction. The receptors were gathered from a human donor in good health; the cells came from an allogeneic mixed lymphocyte reaction. Some clones in this sample may be carry-over from other donors' samples.

The J gene is TRBJ1-2, the V gene TRBV5-1; D may be TRBD1 (5 bases). The V gene's germline CDR1 is SGHRS and CDR2 YFSETQ. Trimming pared 0 bases from V and 7 bases from J, leaving 10 bases between. CDR3 length: 13 residues. CDR3 protein: CASSLEGQIGYTF. CDR3 DNA: TGCGCCAGCAGCTTGGAGGGGCAGATTGGCTACACCTTC.

The table lists this clone with a few counts. The chain carries TRBV19 and TRBJ1-1; D is undetermined. Trimming removed 7 bases from V and 1 base from J, with 13 bases in between. CDR3 length: 14 residues. Germline loops: CDR1 LNHDA, CDR2 SQIVND (reference sequence). CDR3 amino acids: CASTWKWANTEAFF. The CDR3 nucleotides read TGTGCCAGTACGTGGAAATGGGCGAACACTGAAGCTTTCTTT.

The chain is built from TRBV14 and TRBJ1-2; D is ambiguous. CDR1 is SGHDN and CDR2 is FVKESK in the germline V gene. Trimming stripped 4 bases from V and 2 bases from J, with 8 bases between. This CDR3 region has 13 residues. For the CDR3, the DNA is TGTGCCAGCAGCCTGGGTTTGAACTATGGCTACACCTTC. Translation gives CASSLGLNYGYTF.

In its sample, this clone was seen a few times. V usage is TRBV5-1 and J usage is TRBJ2-7, with D uncertain. CDR3 length: 14 amino acids. Trimming removed 1 base from V and 0 bases from J, with 8 bases in between. Germline V gene sequence: CDR1 SGHRS, CDR2 YFSETQ. As DNA, the CDR3 is TGCGCCAGCAGCTTGTCCTTGACCTCCTACGAGCAGTACTTC. Its translation is CASSLSLTSYEQYF. The whole variable domain, remainder taken from reference TRBV5-1 and TRBJ2-7, is KAGVTQTPRYLIKTRGQQVTLSCSPISGHRSVSWYQQTPGQGLQFLFEYFSETQRNKGNFPGRFSGRQFSNSRSEMNVSTLELGDSALYLCASSLSLTSYEQYFGPGTRLTVT.

This clone was detected only a few times. The V gene is TRBV7-3, the J gene TRBJ2-1, with 9 bases matching TRBD2. This CDR3 region has 15 residues. The germline V gene has CDR1 SGHTA and CDR2 FQGTGA. Trimming at V came to 3 bases and at J to 0 bases, leaving 0 bases not matched to a gene. The CDR3, as DNA: TGTGCCAGCAGCTTTAGCGGGAGCTCCTACAATGAGCAGTTCTTC. Amino acids: CASSFSGSSYNEQFF.

This clone is classed as medium-sized (0.01 to 0.1%). The J gene is TRBJ1-2, the V gene TRBV7-2, with a weak D call TRBD1 (6 bases). Trimming took 6 bases from V and 6 from J, leaving 20 bases between them. The CDR3 is made up of 15 amino acids. Per germline, CDR1 SGHTA and CDR2 FQGNSA. The CDR3 DNA is TGTGCCAGCAGACCACGTGGGGGGGCGAAGGATGGCTACACCTTC. Its translation is CASRPRGGAKDGYTF. Full variable domain (rest looked up from reference TRBV7-2 and TRBJ1-2): GAGVSQSPSNKVTEKGKDVELRCDPISGHTALYWYRQSLGQGLEFLIYFQGNSAPDKSGLPSDRFSAERTGGSVSTLTIQRTQQEDSAVYLCASRPRGGAKDGYTFGSGTRLTVV.

This clone appeared a few times. CDR3 in amino acids: CASSQLRVNTEAFF. The CDR3 DNA sequence: TGTGCCAGCAGCCAACTGAGGGTTAACACTGAAGCTTTCTTT. The J gene is TRBJ1-1, the V gene TRBV6-6; D is undetermined. The CDR3 has 14 amino acids. Germline CDR1 MNHNY, CDR2 SVGAGI (reference sequence). V was trimmed by 6 bases and J by 2 bases, leaving 13 bases between them.

This chain links TRBV30 with TRBJ1-2; D is undetermined. V dropped 5 bases and J dropped 7 bases, with 11 bases sitting between them. Germline V gene lookup returns CDR1 GTSNPN and CDR2 SVGIG (reference sequence). This CDR3 contains 11 residues. The CDR3 region has the DNA TGTGCCTGGGGGCCTCTCGCTGGCTACACCTTC. Its protein is CAWGPLAGYTF.

This clone appeared a few times. The chain employs TRBV15 and TRBJ2-2; 7 nucleotides line up with TRBD1. The V gene end was trimmed by 4 bases and the J gene end by 1 base; junction bases not matched to a gene: 6. Germline CDR1 and CDR2: LNHNV and YYDKDF (reference sequence). CDR3 length equals 16 residues. The CDR3 here is CATSTPGGLNTGELFF. The CDR3 DNA is TGTGCCACCAGCACCCCAGGGGGATTGAACACCGGGGAGCTGTTTTTT.

This chain connects TRBV19 to TRBJ2-7; 9 bases fit TRBD1. J lost 5 bases, V lost 5 bases, and 7 bases had no gene match. Germline assignment: CDR1 LNHDA and CDR2 SQIVND (reference sequence). The CDR3 contains 14 residues. The CDR3 protein is CASSPWTGANEQYF. The CDR3 nucleotides are TGTGCCAGTAGTCCCTGGACAGGGGCTAACGAGCAGTACTTC.

The V and J genes are TRBV29-1 and TRBJ1-5; no reliable D call. Deletions cut 5 bases from V and 5 bases from J, with 16 bases between. CDR3 size: 14 residues. Germline lookup yields CDR1 SQVTM and CDR2 ANQGSEA. The CDR3 DNA reads as TGCAGCGTTAGATTCGGAGGGATCGATCAGCCCCAGCATTTT. Translating gives CSVRFGGIDQPQHF.

V and J are TRBV6-5 and TRBJ2-7; D remains unclear. Germline CDR1 reads MNHEY; CDR2 reads SVGAGI. The CDR3 is 13 residues long. V shed 2 bases and J shed 7 bases, with 12 bases lying between them. This CDR3 is CASSYDGVGEQYF. The CDR3 region has the DNA TGTGCCAGCAGTTACGATGGAGTAGGGGAGCAGTACTTC.

This chain connects TRBV21-1 to TRBJ2-1; no check of the table's D call, TRBD2, against the DNA was made. TRBV21-1 is tagged as a pseudogene. This CDR3 has 19 residues. The CDR3 DNA follows: TGTGCCAGCAGCAAAGAATTCGCGGGAGGGCCGATCGGTTACAATGAGCAGTTCTTC. Amino acids: CASSKEFAGGPIGYNEQFF.

This clone rates as medium-sized (0.01 to 0.1%). This chain connects TRBV6-5 to TRBJ2-7; the D is unclear. The CDR3 totals 13 residues. The germline gives CDR1 MNHEY, CDR2 SVGAGI. Trimming pared 0 bases from V and 6 bases from J, leaving 9 bases between. This chain's CDR3 is CASSYSSAAEQYF. CDR3 sequence (DNA): TGTGCCAGCAGTTACTCGTCGGCAGCCGAGCAGTACTTC.

The chain employs TRBV29-1 and TRBJ2-7, with 8 positions matching TRBD1. V lost 6 bases to trimming and J lost 1 base; unmatched junction nucleotides: 8. The germline gives CDR1 SQVTM, CDR2 ANQGSEA. The CDR3 runs 14 residues. For the CDR3, the DNA is TGCAGCGTAATGACAGGGGTCGATTCCTACGAGCAGTACTTC. It specifies CSVMTGVDSYEQYF.

The chain employs TRBV30 and TRBJ1-2, with 7 bases aligning to TRBD1. The length of the CDR3 is 14 residues. CDR1 and CDR2 (germline): GTSNPN, SVGIG (reference sequence). The V segment lost 4 bases and the J segment 5 bases; nucleotides outside the gene matches: 10. Here the CDR3 reads CAWNPTGAAYGYTF. Written as DNA, the CDR3 is TGTGCCTGGAATCCAACAGGGGCCGCGTATGGCTACACCTTC. Full variable domain (outside the CDR3, taken from reference TRBV30 and TRBJ1-2): SQTIHQWPATLVQPVGSPLSLECTVEGTSNPNLYWYRQAAGRGLQLLFYSVGIGQISSEVPQNLSASRPQDRQFILSSKKLLLSDSGFYLCAWNPTGAAYGYTFGSGTRLTVV.

The chain uses TRBV19 and TRBJ2-3, with D possibly being TRBD2 (6 bases). The ends were cut back, 5 bases at V and 2 bases at J, with 14 bases in the middle. The CDR3 is 15 amino acids. Germline V CDR1 and CDR2: LNHDA, SQIVND (reference sequence). Written as DNA, the CDR3 is TGTGCCAGTAGTGTCGGACTACCCCCCACAGATACGCAGTATTTT. Translating it yields CASSVGLPPTDTQYF. Based on the CDR3 plus reference TRBV19 and TRBJ2-3, the full variable domain is DGGITQSPKYLFRKEGQNVTLSCEQNLNHDAMYWYRQDPGQGLRLIYYSQIVNDFQKGDIAEGYSVSREKKESFPLTVTSAQKNPTAFYLCASSVGLPPTDTQYFGPGTRLTVL.

The chain joins TRBV5-6 to TRBJ1-2; D not certain. Germline V gene lookup returns CDR1 SGHDT and CDR2 YYEEEE. The CDR3 sequence is 14 residues long. Trimming shortened V by 0 bases and J by 4 bases, and 10 bases separated the two germline ends. CDR3 loop: CASSLVSLSYGYTF. The CDR3 nucleotides are TGTGCCAGCAGCTTGGTGAGTCTGAGCTATGGCTACACCTTC.

This clone is classed as medium-sized (0.01 to 0.1%). The V gene is TRBV6-6, the J gene TRBJ1-6; unclear D gene. Germline-derived CDR1 and CDR2 are MNHNY and SVGAGI (reference sequence). V dropped 2 bases and J dropped 8 bases, with 10 bases sitting between them. The CDR3 extends over 14 amino acids. CDR3 sequence reads: CASSYGQIDSPLHF. The CDR3 region has the DNA TGTGCCAGCAGTTACGGGCAGATCGATTCACCCCTCCACTTT.

CDR3 loop: CASGLAQLNGYTF. The DNA of the CDR3 is TGTGCTAGTGGTTTAGCTCAGCTCAACGGCTACACCTTC. This sequence joins TRBV12-5 and TRBJ1-2; D ambiguous. Deletions cut 3 bases from V and 8 bases from J, with 13 bases between. The germline V gene has CDR1 LGHNT and CDR2 FRNRAP. The CDR3 length is 13 residues.

This clone is labeled as large. V is TRBV11-3 and J is TRBJ1-5; unclear D gene. V lost 10 bases, J lost 7 bases, and 5 bases lay in between. This CDR3 spans 9 amino acids. Looked up from germline, CDR1 is SGHNT and CDR2 is YENEEA. The CDR3 loop reads CATGQPQHF. The CDR3 region has the DNA TGTGCCACCGGACAGCCCCAGCATTTT.

The V call is TRBV19, the J call TRBJ1-1, with TRBD1 identical over 11 bases. Germline V gene sequence: CDR1 LNHDA, CDR2 SQIVND (reference sequence). The CDR3 consists of 14 residues. V lost 6 bases, J lost 10 bases, and 10 bases stayed unmatched. In DNA, the CDR3 is TGTGCCAGTAGGAGCCGGGACAGGGGGTTTGTAGCTTTCTTT. Translating it yields CASRSRDRGFVAFF.

V usage is TRBV9 and J usage is TRBJ2-1, with TRBD2 matching over 7 bases. Looked up from germline, CDR1 is SGDLS and CDR2 is YYNGEE. V lost 0 bases and J lost 10; bases outside the gene matches: 10. The CDR3 has 15 residues. This CDR3 is CASSVASGLTREQFF. Here the CDR3 DNA reads TGTGCCAGCAGCGTAGCTAGCGGCCTTACACGGGAGCAGTTCTTC.

The V gene is TRBV5-4, the J gene TRBJ2-7, with D possibly matching TRBD1 (6 bases). This CDR3 has 15 amino acids. Looked up from germline, CDR1 is SGHNT and CDR2 is YYREEE (reference sequence). Between the trimmed V and J ends, which lost 0 bases and 3 bases, there was a span of 13 bases. The CDR3 DNA reads TGTGCCAGCAGCTTGGACAGGGTGGTTGGCTACGAGCAGTACTTC. Protein: CASSLDRVVGYEQYF.

In nucleotides, the CDR3 is TGTGCCAGCAGACCTTGGGGGACAGGTTCCTACGAGCAGTACTTC. Encoded protein: CASRPWGTGSYEQYF. The V and J genes are TRBV6-6 and TRBJ2-7; 8 nucleotides align to TRBD1. V was clipped by 6 bases and J by 1 base; unmatched bases: 8. The CDR3 contains 15 residues. Germline V gives CDR1 MNHNY, CDR2 SVGAGI (reference sequence).

The J gene is TRBJ1-1, the V gene TRBV6-6; maybe TRBD1 (6 bases). Trimming shortened V by 4 bases and J by 4 bases, and 10 bases separated the two germline ends. Germline loops: CDR1 MNHNY, CDR2 SVGAGI (reference sequence). This CDR3 region has 13 residues. In DNA, the CDR3 is TGTGCCAGCAGTTCCAGGGGCAGCACTGAAGCTTTCTTT. Its translation: CASSSRGSTEAFF.

CDR3 coding DNA: TGTGCCAGCTCTCATAACGGGGGACAGCTCAACACTGAAGCTTTCTTT. This encodes CASSHNGGQLNTEAFF. This rearrangement joins TRBV18 to TRBJ1-1; 7 bases align to TRBD1. Germline-derived CDR1 and CDR2 are KGHSH and LQKENI. Losses at the gene ends were 6 bases for V and 2 bases for J; bases not matched to a gene: 12. This CDR3 spans 16 amino acids.

The V gene is TRBV10-3, the J gene TRBJ2-7, with 9 positions matching TRBD1. The CDR3 runs 15 residues. J gave up 5 bases and V 6 bases, and 11 bases lay outside the gene matches. CDR1 and CDR2 from the germline V gene are ENHRY and SYGVKD. CDR3 loop: CAIRLTGTGTDEQYF. CDR3 bases: TGTGCCATCAGACTTACCGGGACAGGGACGGACGAGCAGTACTTC.